These 8 T cell receptor beta chains share one sample of origin, sequenced in a study of cytomegalovirus exposure and HLA in healthy donors. Both 60 Vbeta primers and 13 Jbeta primers went into the PCR. Data came from immunoSEQ multiplex PCR; TCRdb stores just in-frame clones and leaves some out. The repertoire holds around 100,000 clones, around 77% seen once, with roughly 8.9% in the top ten. Sequenced input: PBMCs. Source of these receptors: a male donor in good health and CMV-seropositive.

The genes are TRBV5-1 and TRBJ2-7; possible D gene TRBD1, 6 bases. CDR3 length equals 13 residues. The V end was cut by 0 bases, the J end by 5 bases, with 9 bases between. The germline CDR1 and CDR2 sequences are SGHRS and YFSETQ. The CDR3 DNA is TGCGCCAGCAGCTTGGTGGGGGCCCACGAGCAGTACTTC. It is translated as CASSLVGAHEQYF.

The CDR3 protein is CASSLSGKGYTF. The CDR3 DNA sequence: TGCGCCAGCAGCTTGTCGGGGAAGGGCTACACCTTC. The V gene is TRBV5-1, the J gene TRBJ1-2; D not certain. V lost 1 base, J lost 8 bases, and 9 bases lay in between. The CDR3 is 12 amino acids. CDR1 SGHRS and CDR2 YFSETQ come from the germline V gene.

This chain connects TRBV11-2 to TRBJ1-1, with TRBD1 as a possible D gene (5 bases). The CDR3 runs 14 residues. The germline gives CDR1 SGHAT, CDR2 FQNNGV. Trimming pared 3 bases from V and 5 bases from J, leaving 13 bases between. The DNA of the CDR3 is TGTGCCAGCAGCTTCTTATCCCGGGGGACTGAAGCTTTCTTT. It encodes CASSFLSRGTEAFF.

The rearrangement uses TRBV30 and TRBJ1-1; the match to TRBD1 covers 8 bases. This CDR3 contains 12 residues. Trimming took 5 bases from V and 1 from J; bases not matched to a gene: 0. Germline V gene lookup returns CDR1 GTSNPN and CDR2 SVGIG (reference sequence). CDR3 DNA: TGTGCCTGGGGACAGGGGAACACTGAAGCTTTCTTT. Translation gives CAWGQGNTEAFF. Combining the CDR3 with reference TRBV30 and TRBJ1-1 gives the whole variable domain SQTIHQWPATLVQPVGSPLSLECTVEGTSNPNLYWYRQAAGRGLQLLFYSVGIGQISSEVPQNLSASRPQDRQFILSSKKLLLSDSGFYLCAWGQGNTEAFFGQGTRLTVV.

This clone was found once. The chain couples TRBV6-4 to TRBJ2-2, with TRBD2 identical over 8 bases. Germline V gives CDR1 MRHNA, CDR2 SNTAGT. The CDR3 is 14 amino acids. The V and J ends lost 6 bases and 0 bases, in that order; junction bases with no gene match: 0. CDR3 region: CASRRGANTGELFF. The DNA for the CDR3 is TGTGCCAGCAGGCGGGGGGCGAACACCGGGGAGCTGTTTTTT.

CDR3 loop: CASSAQGLQPQHF. CDR3 in DNA: TGTGCCAGCAGCGCACAGGGGCTTCAGCCCCAGCATTTT. The chain uses TRBV27 and TRBJ1-5; 7 bases align to TRBD1. In germline, CDR1 is MNHEY, CDR2 SMNVEV (reference sequence). CDR3 length: 13 residues. The V and J ends lost 6 bases and 6 bases, in that order; junction bases with no gene match: 5.

The chain has TRBV27 and TRBJ2-1, with D maybe TRBD2 (6 bases). CDR3 length equals 14 residues. CDR1 and CDR2 (germline): MNHEY, SMNVEV (reference sequence). Deletions cut 3 bases from V and 7 bases from J, with 13 bases between. Here the CDR3 DNA reads TGTGCCAGCAGTTTCCGGCGGGATCGTAATGAGCAGTTCTTC. Translation gives CASSFRRDRNEQFF.

This clone has only a few counts. The chain couples TRBV19 to TRBJ2-1; TRBD2 agrees at 10 bases. Germline values: CDR1 LNHDA, CDR2 SQIVND (reference sequence). The V and J ends lost 0 bases and 10 bases, in that order; junction bases with no gene match: 6. The length of the CDR3 is 15 residues. The CDR3 protein is CASSIDLAGAREQFF. For the CDR3, the DNA is TGTGCCAGTAGTATAGATCTAGCGGGAGCCAGGGAGCAGTTCTTC.